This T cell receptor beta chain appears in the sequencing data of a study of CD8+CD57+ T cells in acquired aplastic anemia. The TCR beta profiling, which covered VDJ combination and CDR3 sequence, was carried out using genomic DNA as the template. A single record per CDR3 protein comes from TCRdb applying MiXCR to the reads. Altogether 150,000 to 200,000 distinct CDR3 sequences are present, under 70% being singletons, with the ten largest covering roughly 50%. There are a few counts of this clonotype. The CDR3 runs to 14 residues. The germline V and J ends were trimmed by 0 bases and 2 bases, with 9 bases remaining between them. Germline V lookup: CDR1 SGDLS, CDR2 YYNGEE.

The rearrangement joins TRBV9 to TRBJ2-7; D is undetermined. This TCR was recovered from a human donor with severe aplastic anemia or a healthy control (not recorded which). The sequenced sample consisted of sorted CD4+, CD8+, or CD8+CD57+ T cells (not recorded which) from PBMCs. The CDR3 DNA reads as TGTGCCAGCAGCGTAGGCGGCAGGACCTACGAGCAGTACTTC. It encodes CASSVGGRTYEQYF.